Listed here are 15 T cell receptor beta chains from one sample, sequenced in a study of T cell responses to AZD1222 COVID-19 vaccine. The repertoire was sequenced with immunoSEQ multiplex PCR; TCRdb's copy has only in-frame clones and lacks some. The sample shows around 130,000 clones, 80% to 95% of them seen only once. Material: peripheral blood, obtained 28 days after the second dose of the MenACWY control vaccine. Receptors were obtained from an adult who received the MenACWY meningococcal vaccine as a control.

In this sample, this clone turned up a few times. The genes are TRBV7-2 and TRBJ2-7, with TRBD1 matching over 7 bases. Germline assignment: CDR1 SGHTA and CDR2 FQGNSA. The junction had 3 bases not matched to a gene; V was cut back by 3 bases and J by 4 bases. This CDR3 has 13 amino acids. In DNA form, the CDR3 reads TGTGCCAGCAGCTTCAACAGGGGTTACGAGCAGTACTTC. This translates into CASSFNRGYEQYF.

This clone was seen only a few times. This sequence joins TRBV30 and TRBJ2-7; no reliable D call. Germline V gene sequence: CDR1 GTSNPN, CDR2 SVGIG (reference sequence). V dropped 0 bases and J dropped 0 bases, with 21 bases sitting between them. The CDR3 is 18 residues long. The CDR3 bases are TGTGCCTGGAGTGTACGAACCTACATGTCCCGTAGCTCCTACGAGCAGTACTTC. Its protein is CAWSVRTYMSRSSYEQYF.

The genes are TRBV3-1 (or the pseudogene TRBV3-2) and TRBJ2-1, with 11 positions matching TRBD2. Germline trimming cut 5 bases from V and 2 bases from J; bases unmatched to any gene: 2. This CDR3 comprises 15 residues. Germline loops: CDR1 LGHDT, CDR2 YNNKEL (reference sequence). The CDR3 loop reads CASSEGLAAYNEQFF. The CDR3 nucleotides are TGTGCCAGCAGCGAGGGACTAGCGGCCTACAATGAGCAGTTCTTC.

The chain links TRBV10-3 to TRBJ2-7; D unresolved. This CDR3 comprises 11 residues. CDR1 and CDR2 from the germline V gene are ENHRY and SYGVKD. V lost 2 bases and J lost 3, with 2 bases in between. The CDR3 spells CAISEDYEQYF. The CDR3 nucleotides are TGTGCCATCAGTGAGGACTACGAGCAGTACTTC.

In its sample, this clone was seen once. V and J are TRBV7-2 and TRBJ2-3; 12 nucleotides line up with TRBD2. Trimming cost V 5 bases and J 1 base; bases outside gene matches: 1. Germline V gene data show CDR1 as SGHTA and CDR2 as FQGNSA. The CDR3 sequence is 15 residues long. The CDR3 DNA reads as TGTGCCAGCAGCCCTAGCGGGGGGGGCACAGATACGCAGTATTTT. Its protein is CASSPSGGGTDTQYF.

CDR3 sequence (DNA): TGTGCCAGCAGACCTGACAGCTATGGCTACACCTTC. Its protein product is CASRPDSYGYTF. The rearrangement uses TRBV28 and TRBJ1-2; D perhaps matches TRBD1 (5 bases). Germline V gene lookup returns CDR1 MDHEN and CDR2 SYDVKM. Trimming took off 6 bases at V and 4 bases at J, with 9 bases between the two ends. The length of the CDR3 is 12 residues.

This clone appeared once. This sequence joins TRBV20-1 and TRBJ2-2; D remains ambiguous. Trimming left V 8 bases short and J 6 bases short, with 7 bases between. CDR1 and CDR2 (germline): DFQATT, SNEGSKA (reference sequence). The CDR3 extends over 10 amino acids. Here the CDR3 DNA reads TGCAGTATCCGGGCCGGGGAGCTGTTTTTT. It is translated as CSIRAGELFF.

The J gene is TRBJ2-3, the V gene TRBV3-1 (or the pseudogene TRBV3-2), with TRBD1 matching over 7 bases. There are 12 residues in the CDR3. Germline V lookup: CDR1 LGHDT, CDR2 YNNKEL (reference sequence). After removal of 1 base from V and 12 bases from J, the junction contained 4 bases not matched to a gene. This CDR3 reads CASSQGGTAQYF. The CDR3 DNA follows: TGTGCCAGCAGCCAAGGTGGGACAGCCCAGTATTTT.

The gene calls are TRBV5-1 and TRBJ2-5, with D maybe TRBD2 (6 bases). Germline-derived CDR1 and CDR2 are SGHRS and YFSETQ. V was pared by 4 bases and J by 2 bases, with 15 bases between. CDR3 length equals 15 residues. CDR3 residues: CASSQNGGVQETQYF. The CDR3 DNA reads TGCGCCAGCAGCCAAAATGGCGGGGTTCAAGAGACCCAGTACTTC. The full variable domain, completed using reference TRBV5-1 and TRBJ2-5, is KAGVTQTPRYLIKTRGQQVTLSCSPISGHRSVSWYQQTPGQGLQFLFEYFSETQRNKGNFPGRFSGRQFSNSRSEMNVSTLELGDSALYLCASSQNGGVQETQYFGPGTRLLVL.

The genes are TRBV7-6 and TRBJ1-6, with 9 bases fitting TRBD1. The germline gives CDR1 SGHVS, CDR2 FNYEAQ. The CDR3 length is 15 residues. V was clipped by 5 bases and J by 4 bases; unmatched bases: 3. CDR3 sequence: CASSLGQGYNSPLHF. The DNA for the CDR3 is TGTGCCAGCAGCCTAGGACAGGGGTATAATTCACCCCTCCACTTT.

CDR3 region: CASTWNTGELFF. The CDR3 DNA sequence: TGTGCCAGCACCTGGAACACCGGGGAGCTGTTTTTT. The chain employs TRBV2 and TRBJ2-2; no clear D. The V gene's germline CDR1 is SNHLY and CDR2 FYNNEI. This CDR3 region has 12 residues. Trimming pared 7 bases from V and 1 base from J, leaving 4 bases between.

The J gene is TRBJ2-7, the V gene TRBV5-4; 9 positions agree with TRBD1. Germline V CDR1 and CDR2: SGHNT, YYREEE (reference sequence). Unmatched junction bases numbered 8, after V lost 2 bases and J lost 5 bases. This CDR3 is 15 amino acids long. CDR3 region: CASSFGQGTADEQYF. In DNA form, the CDR3 reads TGTGCCAGCAGCTTTGGACAGGGGACCGCTGACGAGCAGTACTTC.

This rearrangement joins TRBV28 to TRBJ2-1; D possibly corresponds to TRBD2 (5 bases). Trimming pared 6 bases from V and 0 bases from J, leaving 15 bases between. The germline gives CDR1 MDHEN, CDR2 SYDVKM. The CDR3 runs to 16 residues. CDR3 region: CASSPPQAVSYNEQFF. The DNA for the CDR3 is TGTGCCAGCAGCCCACCTCAAGCGGTCTCCTACAATGAGCAGTTCTTC.

V and J are TRBV6-5 and TRBJ2-7; a weak D match, TRBD2 (6 bases). With 4 bases removed from V and 3 bases from J, the gap between germline ends came to 19 bases. The CDR3 is 16 residues long. CDR1 is MNHEY and CDR2 is SVGAGI in the germline V gene. In DNA form, the CDR3 reads TGTGCCAGCAGTTTCAGCGGGCCGCCGGGAGACTACGAGCAGTACTTC. It codes for CASSFSGPPGDYEQYF.

This chain joins TRBV28 and TRBJ2-1; the match to TRBD2 covers 12 bases. This CDR3 contains 18 residues. Germline V CDR1 and CDR2: MDHEN, SYDVKM. V shed 5 bases and J 4 bases; nucleotides not matched to a gene: 12. For the CDR3, the DNA is TGTGCCAGCAGTCCACCGACTAGCGGGAGCTCGAGGTACAATGAGCAGTTCTTC. It encodes CASSPPTSGSSRYNEQFF.